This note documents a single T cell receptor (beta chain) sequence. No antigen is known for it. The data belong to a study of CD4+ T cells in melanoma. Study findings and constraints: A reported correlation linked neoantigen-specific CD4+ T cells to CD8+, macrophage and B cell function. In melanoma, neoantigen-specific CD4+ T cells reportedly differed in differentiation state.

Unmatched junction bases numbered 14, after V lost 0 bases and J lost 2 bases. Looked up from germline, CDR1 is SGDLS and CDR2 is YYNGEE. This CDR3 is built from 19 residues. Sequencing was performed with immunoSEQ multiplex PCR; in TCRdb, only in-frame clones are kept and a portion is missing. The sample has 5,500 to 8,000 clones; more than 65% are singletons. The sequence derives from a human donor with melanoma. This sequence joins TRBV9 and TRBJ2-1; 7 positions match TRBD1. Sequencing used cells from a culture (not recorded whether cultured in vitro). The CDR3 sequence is CASSVEGVRGSTAYNEQFF. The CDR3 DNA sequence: TGTGCCAGCAGCGTAGAGGGGGTCAGGGGGTCGACAGCCTACAATGAGCAGTTCTTC.